The present TCR beta chain was sequenced within a study of technical replicates of blood from a few donors. Sequencing was performed with immunoSEQ multiplex PCR; in TCRdb, only in-frame clones are kept and a portion is missing. The sample lists about 70,000 clones; approximately 94% were seen once. This CDR3 has 13 amino acids. With 5 bases clipped from V and 12 bases from J, the junction kept 12 bases outside the gene matches. The germline V gene has CDR1 SGHTA and CDR2 FQGTGA. This TCR was sampled from a human donor in good health. Source material: T cells isolated from PBMCs. The V and J genes are TRBV7-3 and TRBJ1-1; 7 nucleotides line up with TRBD1. CDR3 protein: CASSESTTGSSFF. CDR3 DNA: TGTGCCAGCAGCGAATCAACGACAGGGTCGTCTTTCTTT.